The 28 T cell receptor beta chains in this list originate from one sample, sequenced in a study of beta chain features in type 1 diabetes. Findings of the study overall: Moderately but significantly shorter TCRB CDR3s were found in Type 1 diabetes patients in all four CD4+ subsets.

Every bit of the isolated RNA underwent reverse transcription, so sequencing read expressed TCRB transcripts. This table comes from immunoSEQ multiplex PCR, and its TCRdb copy is limited to in-frame clones, with some not included. The table shows under 200,000 clones, with approximately 10% occurring only once. What these receptors recognize is not known. The source material was central memory CD4+ T cells from blood. These receptors were taken from a man under 40 with type 1 diabetes.

There are a few counts of this clone. V and J are TRBV10-3 and TRBJ2-3, with D perhaps matching TRBD2 (6 bases). CDR3 length: 16 residues. Germline CDR1 ENHRY, CDR2 SYGVKD. V lost 7 bases to trimming and J lost 1 base, with 18 bases between them. CDR3 in amino acids: CAIMEGEGSGTDTQYF. The CDR3 DNA follows: TGTGCCATCATGGAGGGCGAGGGGAGCGGCACAGATACGCAGTATTTT.

The rearrangement uses TRBV2 and TRBJ2-3, with 10 bases that match TRBD2. V gave up 6 bases and J gave up 4 bases; unmatched junction bases: 10. The CDR3 spans 16 residues. Looked up from germline, CDR1 is SNHLY and CDR2 is FYNNEI. CDR3 loop: CASRVQAGGPPDTQYF. The CDR3 DNA follows: TGTGCCAGCAGAGTCCAAGCGGGAGGGCCCCCAGATACGCAGTATTTT.

This clone was seen only a few times. The chain links TRBV5-1 to TRBJ2-1; 7 nucleotides agree with TRBD2. Germline V gene sequence: CDR1 SGHRS, CDR2 YFSETQ. The CDR3 loop spans 13 amino acids. With V trimmed by 4 bases and J by 7 bases, 5 bases remained unmatched. The CDR3 DNA is TGCGCCAGCAGCCCACTAGCGCGGAATGAGCAGTTCTTC. Residues: CASSPLARNEQFF.

Here the CDR3 reads CASSEEQGTEAFF. The CDR3, as DNA: TGTGCCAGCAGTGAAGAACAGGGCACTGAAGCTTTCTTT. The V and J genes are TRBV2 and TRBJ1-1, with a possible D match to TRBD1 (6 bases). The V gene's germline CDR1 is SNHLY and CDR2 FYNNEI. CDR3 length equals 13 residues. V lost 1 base and J lost 4, with 7 bases in between. Full variable domain (outside the CDR3, taken from reference TRBV2 and TRBJ1-1): EPEVTQTPSHQVTQMGQEVILRCVPISNHLYFYWYRQILGQKVEFLVSFYNNEISEKSEIFDDQFSVERPDGSNFTLKIRSTKLEDSAMYFCASSEEQGTEAFFGQGTRLTVV.

This chain uses TRBV4-1 with TRBJ2-7, with a weak D call TRBD2 (6 bases). V was clipped by 4 bases and J by 0 bases, with 19 bases between them. Per the germline V gene, CDR1 is MGHRA and CDR2 is YSYEKL. This CDR3 region has 17 residues. The CDR3 loop is CASSRVTGAGSSYEQYF. As DNA, the CDR3 is TGCGCCAGCAGCCGAGTGACTGGGGCGGGGAGCTCCTACGAGCAGTACTTC.

The CDR3 bases are TGTGCCAGCAGCTTAGTAGAGCTAGCGGGAGTTAGCGGGGAGCTGTTTTTT. Translating gives CASSLVELAGVSGELFF. J is TRBJ2-2 and V is TRBV11-2; the match to TRBD2 covers 10 bases. The trim removed 1 base at V and 7 bases at J, leaving 9 bases unmatched. The CDR3 length is 17 residues. Germline V gives CDR1 SGHAT, CDR2 FQNNGV.

This clone showed up just a few times. The chain joins TRBV4-3 to TRBJ2-7, with 9 bases that match TRBD2. CDR1 is LGHNA, CDR2 YSLEER, per germline. This CDR3 region has 13 residues. Trimming cost V 2 bases and J 6 bases; bases outside gene matches: 2. The CDR3 nucleotides are TGCGCCAGCAGCCAAACAGCGGGAGGCGAGCAGTACTTC. It encodes CASSQTAGGEQYF.

This clone turned up a few times. The chain carries TRBV5-4 and TRBJ2-5; 11 bases align to TRBD2. This CDR3 contains 15 residues. Trimming removed 3 bases from V and 5 bases from J; junction bases left unmatched: 6. Germline V gene data show CDR1 as SGHNT and CDR2 as YYREEE (reference sequence). Written as DNA, the CDR3 is TGTGCCAGCAGCTCTAAGACTAGCGGGACGGAGACCCAGTACTTC. Translation gives CASSSKTSGTETQYF.

The chain employs TRBV18 and TRBJ2-1, with 11 bases lining up with TRBD1. The CDR3 is 14 residues long. J gave up 10 bases and V 6 bases, and 8 bases lay outside the gene matches. The germline gives CDR1 KGHSH, CDR2 LQKENI. The DNA for the CDR3 is TGTGCCAGCTCTCCTGGACAGGGGGCCGGCGAGCAGTTCTTC. This sequence encodes CASSPGQGAGEQFF.

The CDR3 reads CASSLKWRCTSGSTDTQYF. The CDR3 region has the DNA TGTGCCAGCAGCTTAAAGTGGAGGTGTACTAGCGGGAGCACAGATACGCAGTATTTT. The chain couples TRBV7-4 to TRBJ2-3; 9 positions agree with TRBD2. The length of the CDR3 is 19 residues. The trim removed 2 bases at V and 0 bases at J, leaving 12 bases unmatched. The germline V gene encodes CDR1 SGHVT and CDR2 SQSDAQ.

The CDR3 DNA reads TGTGCCAGCAGCGTAGACTCAGCGGGAGGGCGGGAGCAGTACTTC. Translation gives CASSVDSAGGREQYF. The V call is TRBV9, the J call TRBJ2-7; 10 nucleotides align to TRBD2. The V gene's germline CDR1 is SGDLS and CDR2 YYNGEE. The CDR3 totals 15 residues. The junction had 7 bases not matched to a gene; V was cut back by 0 bases and J by 7 bases. Combining the CDR3 with reference TRBV9 and TRBJ2-7 gives the whole variable domain DSGVTQTPKHLITATGQRVTLRCSPRSGDLSVYWYQQSLDQGLQFLIQYYNGEERAKGNILERFSAQQFPDLHSELNLSSLELGDSALYFCASSVDSAGGREQYFGPGTRLTVT.

In this sample, this clone turned up a few times. The chain combines TRBV9 with TRBJ2-3; 8 nucleotides align to TRBD2. Trimming removed 3 bases from V and 6 bases from J; junction bases left unmatched: 12. Germline lookup yields CDR1 SGDLS and CDR2 YYNGEE. The CDR3 loop spans 16 amino acids. The CDR3, as DNA: TGTGCCAGCAGCGAGACCGGGACTAGGGGGTTCGATACGCAGTATTTT. It specifies CASSETGTRGFDTQYF.

This clone was picked up a small number of times. The chain uses TRBV11-1 and TRBJ2-3; 7 nucleotides align to TRBD2. The V gene end was trimmed by 6 bases and the J gene end by 0 bases; junction bases not matched to a gene: 9. The CDR3 spans 16 residues. Germline assignment: CDR1 SGHAT and CDR2 FQDESV (reference sequence). This CDR3 is CASRPNLAVSTDTQYF. The CDR3 bases are TGTGCCAGCAGACCAAACCTAGCGGTTAGCACAGATACGCAGTATTTT. Full variable domain (remainder filled in from reference TRBV11-1 and TRBJ2-3): EAEVAQSPRYKITEKSQAVAFWCDPISGHATLYWYRQILGQGPELLVQFQDESVVDDSQLPKDRFSAERLKGVDSTLKIQPAELGDSAMYLCASRPNLAVSTDTQYFGPGTRLTVL.

This clone was found a few times. The chain couples TRBV19 to TRBJ2-1, with 10 bases that match TRBD2. V lost 6 bases and J lost 8; bases outside the gene matches: 10. The CDR3 contains 15 residues. Per germline, CDR1 LNHDA and CDR2 SQIVND (reference sequence). In DNA form, the CDR3 reads TGTGCCAGTAGGGCTAGCGGGAGAAGCGGCGATGAGCAGTTCTTC. This encodes CASRASGRSGDEQFF.

The chain employs TRBV30 and TRBJ1-3; perhaps TRBD1 as D (6 bases). The CDR3 is 14 amino acids. Per germline, CDR1 GTSNPN and CDR2 SVGIG (reference sequence). V lost 3 bases and J lost 0, with 9 bases in between. The DNA of the CDR3 is TGTGCCTGGAGCGAGGGGGTCTCTGGAAACACCATATATTTT. This translates into CAWSEGVSGNTIYF.

This clone was seen a few times. The CDR3 protein is CASSQGPAGGRETQYF. The CDR3 coding sequence is TGTGCCAGCAGCCAAGGTCCAGCGGGAGGTAGAGAGACCCAGTACTTC. This sequence joins TRBV4-2 and TRBJ2-5; 9 bases map to TRBD2. J gave up 4 bases and V 1 base, and 7 bases lay outside the gene matches. This CDR3 region has 16 residues. CDR1 and CDR2 from the germline V gene are LGHNA and YNFKEQ.

The chain recombines TRBV29-1 with TRBJ2-5, with D possibly TRBD1 on 5 matching bases. The CDR3 is made up of 11 amino acids. V was shortened by 8 bases and J by 1 base, with 8 bases between the two germline ends. Germline V lookup: CDR1 SQVTM, CDR2 ANQGSEA. The CDR3 here is CSRQSQETQYF. The DNA for the CDR3 is TGCAGCCGACAGAGCCAAGAGACCCAGTACTTC.

The count of this clone is one. V gene TRBV27 combines with J gene TRBJ2-7; D possibly corresponds to TRBD1 (6 bases). Trimming took off 6 bases at V and 7 bases at J, with 16 bases between the two ends. The CDR3 covers 13 residues. Germline loops: CDR1 MNHEY, CDR2 SMNVEV (reference sequence). As DNA, the CDR3 is TGTGCCAGCAGACTTAACCGGGACAAGGAGCAGTACTTC. This encodes CASRLNRDKEQYF.

This clone came up many times. The V and J genes are TRBV10-3 and TRBJ2-7; D gene unclear. Germline CDR1 ENHRY, CDR2 SYGVKD. This CDR3 spans 12 amino acids. Trimming left V 4 bases short and J 4 bases short, with 8 bases between. CDR3 in amino acids: CAISAQHYEQYF. In nucleotides, the CDR3 is TGTGCCATCAGTGCACAGCATTACGAGCAGTACTTC.

This clone was detected a few times. In DNA, the CDR3 is TGTGCCAGCAGGGAGACTAGCGGGGCGTACCAAGAGACCCAGTACTTC. Protein sequence: CASRETSGAYQETQYF. J is TRBJ2-5 and V is TRBV5-4, with 11 bases lining up with TRBD2. This CDR3 has 16 amino acids. Per the germline V gene, CDR1 is SGHNT and CDR2 is YYREEE (reference sequence). V lost 5 bases and J lost 0; bases outside the gene matches: 6.

This clone came up a few times. V usage is TRBV5-1 and J usage is TRBJ2-1, with D possibly being TRBD1 (6 bases). Between the trimmed V and J ends, which lost 0 bases and 2 bases, there was a span of 9 bases. The CDR3 has 15 residues. From germline, CDR1 is SGHRS and CDR2 YFSETQ. The CDR3 is CASSLVGDTYNEQFF. The CDR3 region has the DNA TGCGCCAGCAGCTTGGTCGGGGACACCTACAATGAGCAGTTCTTC.

This clone occurred a few times. The J gene is TRBJ2-1, the V gene TRBV5-5; 8 bases line up with TRBD2. The CDR3 covers 15 residues. The ends lost 3 bases at V and 2 bases at J; junction bases unmatched: 4. Germline V gives CDR1 SGHKS, CDR2 YYEKEE (reference sequence). This CDR3 is CASSSGLEPYNEQFF. CDR3 nucleotides: TGTGCCAGCAGCTCGGGACTAGAGCCCTACAATGAGCAGTTCTTC.

This clone was detected only a few times. The J gene is TRBJ2-1, the V gene TRBV5-1; maybe TRBD2 (6 bases). CDR3 length: 14 residues. V lost 0 bases to trimming and J lost 8 bases, with 12 bases between them. Germline lookup yields CDR1 SGHRS and CDR2 YFSETQ. CDR3 in amino acids: CASSLGLGDDEQFF. The CDR3 DNA reads TGCGCCAGCAGCTTGGGACTAGGGGACGATGAGCAGTTCTTC.

The table lists this clone with a few counts. The V gene is TRBV6-5, the J gene TRBJ2-5; D might be TRBD1 (6 bases). The V gene lost 7 bases and the J gene lost 9 bases, with 18 bases spanning the gap. This CDR3 spans 13 amino acids. CDR1 and CDR2 (germline): MNHEY, SVGAGI. CDR3: CASTGAPASAQYF. The CDR3 region has the DNA TGTGCCAGCACAGGGGCCCCAGCTTCCGCCCAGTACTTC.

This clone has just a few counts. The rearrangement uses TRBV7-9 and TRBJ2-5; TRBD1 aligns across 7 bases. Germline assignment: CDR1 SEHNR and CDR2 FQNEAQ (reference sequence). The CDR3 loop spans 14 amino acids. V lost 5 bases to trimming and J lost 5 bases; unmatched junction nucleotides: 8. This CDR3 is CASSRQGLQETQYF. The CDR3 DNA follows: TGTGCCAGCAGCCGACAGGGTCTTCAGGAGACCCAGTACTTC. The variable domain in full, with the rest retrieved from reference TRBV7-9 and TRBJ2-5, is DTGVSQNPRHKITKRGQNVTFRCDPISEHNRLYWYRQTLGQGPEFLTYFQNEAQLEKSRLLSDRFSAERPKGSFSTLEIQRTEQGDSAMYLCASSRQGLQETQYFGPGTRLLVL.

In its sample, this clone was seen a few times. The chain joins TRBV18 to TRBJ1-2; D possibly corresponds to TRBD1 (5 bases). The germline CDR1 and CDR2 sequences are KGHSH and LQKENI. CDR3 length: 14 residues. Trimming took 0 bases from V and 4 from J, leaving 9 bases between them. DNA of the CDR3: TGTGCCAGCTCACCACCGTCGGACACCTATGGCTACACCTTC. Its protein is CASSPPSDTYGYTF.

The chain uses TRBV28 and TRBJ1-1, with 9 bases aligning to TRBD1. The CDR3 has 15 residues. In germline, CDR1 is MDHEN, CDR2 SYDVKM. With V trimmed by 5 bases and J by 4 bases, 8 bases remained unmatched. In DNA form, the CDR3 reads TGTGCCAGCAGTATCGGGGGACAGGGTCGCACTGAAGCTTTCTTT. It encodes CASSIGGQGRTEAFF.

Of note for this clone: Distinct nucleotide sequences in the sample also encode this CDR3. The genes are TRBV10-3 and TRBJ2-5; maybe TRBD2 (6 bases). Germline V CDR1 and CDR2: ENHRY, SYGVKD. This CDR3 comprises 13 residues. The V and J ends lost 5 bases and 0 bases respectively, with 7 bases between them. The CDR3: CAISLADQETQYF. The CDR3 bases are TGTGCCATCAGTTTAGCGGACCAAGAGACCCAGTACTTC.